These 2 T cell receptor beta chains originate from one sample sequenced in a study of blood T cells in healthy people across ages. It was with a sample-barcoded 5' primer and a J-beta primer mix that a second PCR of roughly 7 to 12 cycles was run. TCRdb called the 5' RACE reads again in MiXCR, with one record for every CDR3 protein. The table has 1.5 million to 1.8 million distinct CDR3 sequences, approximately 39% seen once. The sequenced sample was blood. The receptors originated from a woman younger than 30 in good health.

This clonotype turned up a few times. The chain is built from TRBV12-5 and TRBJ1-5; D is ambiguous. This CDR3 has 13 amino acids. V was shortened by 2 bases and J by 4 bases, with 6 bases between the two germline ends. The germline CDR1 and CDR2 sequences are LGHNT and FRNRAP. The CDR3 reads CASGLPGNQPQHF. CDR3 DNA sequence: TGTGCTAGTGGTTTGCCGGGGAATCAGCCCCAGCATTTT.

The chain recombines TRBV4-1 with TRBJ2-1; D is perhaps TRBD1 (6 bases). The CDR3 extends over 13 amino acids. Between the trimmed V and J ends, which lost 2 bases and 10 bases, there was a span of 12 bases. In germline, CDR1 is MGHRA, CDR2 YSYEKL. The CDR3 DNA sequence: TGCGCCAGCAGCCAAACAGGGAGAGGCGAGCAGTTCTTC. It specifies CASSQTGRGEQFF.